This is a list of T cell receptor beta chains from one sample in a study of identical twins. TCRdb reanalysed the 5' RACE reads using MiXCR and keeps one entry per CDR3 protein. The table includes 420,000 or so distinct CDR3 sequences, roughly 20% detected once. The sequencing sample was made of naive T cells sorted from blood. These receptors were collected from a man between 45 and 60 years old in good health. CDR3s include the opening cysteine and the closing phenylalanine or tryptophan.

V gene	CDR3 length	J gene	CDR3 protein
TRBV2	15	TRBJ2-5	CASRRDRGLDETQYF
TRBV7-8	17	TRBJ2-1	CASSLATGGYSGNEQFF
TRBV5-5	16	TRBJ2-5	CASSSHVAGGAGAQYF
TRBV20-1	17	TRBJ2-1	CSAKMGPRDHKYNEQFF
TRBV7-9	11	TRBJ1-1	CASSTNTEAFF
TRBV5-6	14	TRBJ2-7	CASSLSGEAGEQYF
TRBV12-3/TRBV12-4	15	TRBJ2-3	CASKRRSGGTDTQYF
TRBV7-2	15	TRBJ2-3	CASSLILASTDTQYF
TRBV5-1	15	TRBJ2-2	CASSLADLLAGELFF
TRBV7-9	14	TRBJ2-7	CASSPPTGAYEQYF
TRBV12-3/TRBV12-4	14	TRBJ2-5	CASSSLGGYETQYF
TRBV2	15	TRBJ2-3	CASTFDRPHTDTQYF
TRBV13	12	TRBJ1-2	CASSLVNYGYTF
TRBV28	15	TRBJ2-7	CASSGRRGYSYEQYF
TRBV28	17	TRBJ2-5	CASSFNLGASSQETQYF
TRBV5-1	18	TRBJ2-3	CASSLAPATSGSRDTQYF
TRBV18	15	TRBJ1-4	CASSPQGATNEKLFF
TRBV4-2	16	TRBJ2-7	CASSQTGLEGSYEQYF
TRBV12-3/TRBV12-4	14	TRBJ1-5	CASSSGTGVQPQHF
TRBV29-1	16	TRBJ2-3	CSVEGPTGVGTDTQYF
TRBV18	15	TRBJ1-3	CASSPTGLSGNTIYF
TRBV20-1	15	TRBJ2-7	CSARDDPGAPYEQYF
TRBV20-1	15	TRBJ1-5	CSARVPGQGNQPQHF
TRBV20-1	14	TRBJ1-1	CSARHNSVNTEAFF
TRBV20-1	14	TRBJ1-1	CSARERGVDTEAFF
TRBV2	13	TRBJ1-4	CASYGQVTEKLFF
TRBV29-1	13	TRBJ2-2	CSVDKGRTGELFF
TRBV4-3	14	TRBJ2-3	CASSQVVGTDTQYF
TRBV7-2	12	TRBJ2-5	CASGPNQETQYF
TRBV5-1	15	TRBJ2-7	CASSVGDGSSYEQYF
TRBV29-1	13	TRBJ2-7	CSVRAVSSYEQYF
TRBV5-1	16	TRBJ2-1	CASSLGWEGRDNEQFF
TRBV28	13	TRBJ1-2	CASSQGFNYGYTF